These 29 T cell receptor beta chains came from one sample sequenced in a study. TCRdb independently ran MiXCR on the RT-PCR reads; one entry per CDR3 protein. The sample contains about 680,000 distinct CDR3 sequences, 12% to 15% of which appear only once. The specimen sequenced was memory CD4+ T cells from blood. The receptor source for this set is a female donor in good health, serving as a healthy control.

A single count supports this clonotype. The rearrangement uses TRBV20-1 and TRBJ1-1, with D hard to call. Germline lookup yields CDR1 DFQATT and CDR2 SNEGSKA (reference sequence). Between the trimmed V and J ends, which lost 7 bases and 1 base, there was a span of 16 bases. CDR3 length: 14 residues. CDR3: CSGRTGSQNTEAFF. The CDR3 DNA is TGCAGTGGTAGGACCGGATCCCAGAACACTGAAGCTTTCTTT.

This chain joins TRBV25-1 and TRBJ2-1, with D unclear. Germline V gives CDR1 MGHDK, CDR2 SYGVNS. This CDR3 comprises 14 residues. V lost 9 bases and J 4 bases, leaving 16 bases between the germline ends. The CDR3 DNA reads as TGTGCCAGTAGGTCGGGCGGAATTTACAATGAGCAGTTCTTC. As protein: CASRSGGIYNEQFF.

This chain uses TRBV6-6 with TRBJ2-1; D gene ambiguous. Germline V CDR1 and CDR2: MNHNY, SVGAGI (reference sequence). The CDR3 consists of 16 residues. The V and J ends lost 4 bases and 1 base respectively, with 14 bases between them. Here the CDR3 DNA reads TGTGCCAGCAGTTCTTATAGCACAAGTTCCTACAATGAGCAGTTCTTC. Translation gives CASSSYSTSSYNEQFF.

This clonotype was detected many times. This chain links TRBV10-3 with TRBJ2-7, with TRBD1 as a possible D gene (6 bases). The germline V gene encodes CDR1 ENHRY and CDR2 SYGVKD. This CDR3 region has 15 residues. V lost 8 bases to trimming and J lost 2 bases, with 19 bases between them. The CDR3 DNA reads TGTGCCATCGGAGGACGGGACACCGCTACCTACGAGCAGTACTTC. It codes for CAIGGRDTATYEQYF.

The chain is built from TRBV6-1 and TRBJ2-7; 7 positions match TRBD2. The CDR3 runs to 15 residues. From germline, CDR1 is MNHNS and CDR2 SASEGT. V lost 7 bases to trimming and J lost 7 bases; unmatched junction nucleotides: 16. The CDR3: CASMQEAGNYNEQYF. CDR3 nucleotide sequence: TGTGCCAGCATGCAGGAAGCGGGGAATTACAATGAGCAGTACTTC.

A remark on this clonotype: One base away lies a much larger clone, so this may be a sequencing read error. The chain is built from TRBV20-1 and TRBJ1-1, with D perhaps matching TRBD1 (5 bases). This CDR3 spans 14 amino acids. From germline, CDR1 is DFQATT and CDR2 SNEGSKA (reference sequence). CDR3 nucleotides: TGCAGTGCAACTCTGACGGGGGGGAATACTGAAGCTTTGTTT. Its protein is CSATLTGGNTEALF.

The sample holds one count of this clonotype. CDR3 residues: CASRTISQPQHF. The CDR3 DNA follows: TGTGCCAGCAGGACAATATCTCAGCCCCAGCATTTT. The rearrangement links TRBV6-1 to TRBJ1-5; D unclear. This CDR3 is built from 12 residues. Looked up from germline, CDR1 is MNHNS and CDR2 is SASEGT. The V end was cut by 6 bases, the J end by 6 bases, with 9 bases between.

This clonotype came up a few times. The rearrangement joins TRBV14 to TRBJ1-2, with TRBD1 matching over 7 bases. Germline values: CDR1 SGHDN, CDR2 FVKESK. V gave up 2 bases and J gave up 10 bases; unmatched junction bases: 10. The CDR3 has 14 amino acids. CDR3 DNA sequence: TGTGCCAGCAGCCAACATCCGAGGGGGCTCGCCTACACCTTC. It encodes CASSQHPRGLAYTF.

The CDR3 spells CSATGTSGRISYEQYF. In DNA form, the CDR3 reads TGCAGTGCCACCGGCACTAGCGGGAGGATCTCCTACGAGCAGTACTTC. The rearrangement uses TRBV20-1 and TRBJ2-7; 12 bases map to TRBD2. Trimming removed 6 bases from V and 0 bases from J; junction bases left unmatched: 9. The CDR3 consists of 16 residues. Germline V CDR1 and CDR2: DFQATT, SNEGSKA (reference sequence).

There are a few counts of this clonotype. The chain has TRBV6-6 and TRBJ1-3; D is uncertain. The CDR3 sequence is 13 residues long. The ends were cut back, 8 bases at V and 0 bases at J, with 8 bases in the middle. CDR1 MNHNY and CDR2 SVGAGI come from the germline V gene (reference sequence). CDR3 loop: CASRGASGNTIYF. The CDR3 bases are TGTGCCAGCCGGGGTGCCTCTGGAAACACCATATATTTT.

This clonotype was seen a few times. This rearrangement joins TRBV6-5 to TRBJ2-3, with D perhaps TRBD2 (6 bases). This CDR3 has 16 amino acids. Trimming took 2 bases from V and 3 from J, leaving 15 bases between them. Germline V CDR1 and CDR2: MNHEY, SVGAGI. CDR3 loop: CASSYTAGISTDTQYF. Here the CDR3 DNA reads TGTGCCAGCAGTTACACGGCGGGAATCAGTACAGATACGCAGTATTTT.

V is TRBV6-2 or TRBV6-3 and J is TRBJ1-2, with TRBD1 matching 7 bases. V dropped 4 bases and J dropped 1; count of bases not matched to a gene: 9. The germline V gene has CDR1 MNHEY and CDR2 SVGEGT. CDR3 length equals 16 residues. CDR3 bases: TGTGCCAGCAGTTCCGACGGGACAGTTTTTAACTATGGCTACACCTTC. Its protein product is CASSSDGTVFNYGYTF.

This clonotype has a count of ten or more. The chain employs TRBV6-1 and TRBJ1-2, with 7 bases aligning to TRBD1. Unmatched junction bases numbered 8, after V lost 5 bases and J lost 2 bases. CDR3 length: 15 residues. CDR1 is MNHNS and CDR2 is SASEGT in the germline V gene. The chain's CDR3 is CASSPSTGLNYGYTF. In DNA, the CDR3 is TGTGCCAGCAGTCCCTCGACAGGGCTCAACTATGGCTACACCTTC.

The chain has TRBV28 and TRBJ2-3; D may be TRBD2 (5 bases). From germline, CDR1 is MDHEN and CDR2 SYDVKM. This CDR3 is 13 amino acids long. V lost 8 bases, J lost 4 bases, and 13 bases lay in between. The CDR3, as DNA: TGTGCCAGCTCAAGAGGGTTGGCAGATACGCAGTATTTT. It encodes CASSRGLADTQYF.

The chain recombines TRBV12-3 or TRBV12-4 with TRBJ1-3; D is unclear. V shed 1 base and J shed 7 bases, with 14 bases lying between them. This CDR3 has 15 amino acids. This chain's CDR3 is CASSLGFRGRNTIYF. The DNA for the CDR3 is TGTGCCAGCAGTTTAGGGTTCCGGGGAAGGAACACCATATATTTT.

Ten or more counts support this clonotype. The chain combines TRBV7-9 with TRBJ1-1; 8 bases map to TRBD1. The V segment lost 7 bases and the J segment 10 bases; nucleotides outside the gene matches: 17. The germline V gene encodes CDR1 SEHNR and CDR2 FQNEAQ (reference sequence). The CDR3 is 15 residues long. The DNA of the CDR3 is TGTGCCAGCATTCGAAACATTCAGGGGGCCGAAGGAGCTTTCTTT. Translated: CASIRNIQGAEGAFF.

This chain links TRBV12-3 or TRBV12-4 with TRBJ1-2, with 8 bases lining up with TRBD1. This CDR3 is 14 amino acids long. V lost 6 bases, J lost 8 bases, and 11 bases stayed unmatched. CDR3 region: CASSFAGQGRGYTF. The CDR3 DNA is TGTGCCAGCAGCTTCGCCGGACAGGGCCGGGGCTACACCTTC.

The V gene is TRBV28, the J gene TRBJ1-2; D not resolved. Germline CDR1 MDHEN, CDR2 SYDVKM. V shed 5 bases and J shed 6 bases, with 13 bases lying between them. The CDR3 is 13 residues long. The CDR3 nucleotides are TGTGCCAGCAGTCTCCCCCACTGGGATGGCTACACCTTC. It translates to CASSLPHWDGYTF.

The rearrangement links TRBV6-1 to TRBJ1-2; D possibly corresponds to TRBD1 (6 bases). Trimming removed 3 bases from V and 4 bases from J, with 15 bases in between. Germline-derived CDR1 and CDR2 are MNHNS and SASEGT. The CDR3 runs to 15 residues. The CDR3 DNA is TGTGCCAGCAGTGATTCGGGGGCTCGGGTCTATGGCTACACCTTC. Translation gives CASSDSGARVYGYTF.

The chain couples TRBV20-1 to TRBJ2-7, with TRBD2 matching 7 bases. Germline V gene sequence: CDR1 DFQATT, CDR2 SNEGSKA (reference sequence). The CDR3 spans 14 residues. The V segment lost 4 bases and the J segment 2 bases; nucleotides outside the gene matches: 8. The CDR3 coding sequence is TGCAGTGCTACCGAGGGGACTATGACCTACGAGCAGTACTTC. Translating it yields CSATEGTMTYEQYF.

A note on this clonotype: A read error may produce the germline difference seen at one junction end. This chain joins TRBV12-3 or TRBV12-4 and TRBJ2-3, with D maybe TRBD1 (5 bases). This CDR3 comprises 13 residues. CDR3 amino acids: CASMLQASDTKYF. In nucleotides, the CDR3 is TGTGCCAGCATGCTACAGGCGTCAGATACGAAGTATTTT.

This clonotype has at least ten counts. CDR3 nucleotide sequence: TGCAGTGCTAGAGATAGGACAGGGTGGGCAGATACGCAGTATTTT. This translates into CSARDRTGWADTQYF. The V gene is TRBV20-1, the J gene TRBJ2-3; TRBD1 matches at 8 bases. This CDR3 comprises 15 residues. The J segment lost 4 bases and the V segment lost 0 bases, leaving 6 bases of the junction unmatched. The germline gives CDR1 DFQATT, CDR2 SNEGSKA (reference sequence).

This clonotype was seen a handful of times. The chain is built from TRBV6-2 or TRBV6-3 and TRBJ2-2, with TRBD1 identical over 9 bases. V lost 6 bases, J lost 0 bases, and 5 bases stayed unmatched. This CDR3 region has 16 residues. CDR1 is MNHEY, CDR2 SVGEGT, per germline. For the CDR3, the DNA is TGTGCCAGCAGGGAACAGGGGGCGCCGAACACCGGGGAGCTGTTTTTT. Translated: CASREQGAPNTGELFF.

This clonotype appeared many times. The V call is TRBV12-3 or TRBV12-4, the J call TRBJ2-7, with D hard to call. Trimming left V 2 bases short and J 8 bases short, with 10 bases between. There are 12 residues in the CDR3. CDR3 bases: TGTGCCAGCAGTTTACCCGCTTCGCAGCAGTACTTC. Translating gives CASSLPASQQYF.

The sample holds many counts of this clonotype. The chain employs TRBV4-3 and TRBJ2-4; weak D call: TRBD2 (5 bases). This CDR3 region has 15 residues. The V gene's germline CDR1 is LGHNA and CDR2 YSLEER. Deletions cut 2 bases from V and 9 bases from J, with 17 bases between. The CDR3 DNA follows: TGCGCCAGCAGCCAACCGGGTGACGGGGATGGCATTCAGTACTTC. As protein: CASSQPGDGDGIQYF.

This clonotype was counted between two and nine times. The V and J genes are TRBV6-6 and TRBJ2-7; 9 nucleotides align to TRBD1. The CDR3 is 14 residues long. Germline V gives CDR1 MNHNY, CDR2 SVGAGI (reference sequence). With V trimmed by 5 bases and J by 6 bases, 8 bases remained unmatched. The CDR3 nucleotides read TGTGCCAGCAGTCCGGACAGGGGAGGCGGCGAGCAGTACTTC. This gives the protein CASSPDRGGGEQYF.

This clonotype was counted ten times or more. This rearrangement joins TRBV5-1 to TRBJ2-5, with D unresolved. Germline CDR1 reads SGHRS; CDR2 reads YFSETQ. This CDR3 comprises 15 residues. Trimming removed 0 bases from V and 4 bases from J, with 13 bases in between. The CDR3 DNA follows: TGCGCCAGCAGCTTGGCCCTGGATGAGGCAGAGACCCAGTACTTC. This gives the protein CASSLALDEAETQYF.

The chain uses TRBV10-1 and TRBJ2-7, with unresolved D. The CDR3 has 13 residues. Per the germline V gene, CDR1 is WNHNN and CDR2 is SYGVQD (reference sequence). The ends were cut back, 0 bases at V and 6 bases at J, with 9 bases in the middle. This CDR3 reads CASSESGAAEQYF. The CDR3 coding sequence is TGCGCCAGCAGTGAGTCAGGAGCAGCCGAGCAGTACTTC.

Only a few counts were recorded for this clonotype. This rearrangement joins TRBV25-1 to TRBJ1-1; no definite D call. V was cut by 2 bases and J by 11 bases, with 18 bases left in between. The CDR3 totals 14 residues. Germline CDR1 MGHDK, CDR2 SYGVNS. In nucleotides, the CDR3 is TGTGCCAGCAGTGAAAGGAAGGCCCCAGCTTCGGCTTTCTTT. As protein: CASSERKAPASAFF. The full variable domain, in which reference TRBV25-1 and TRBJ1-1 provide the parts outside the CDR3, is EADIYQTPRYLVIGTGKKITLECSQTMGHDKMYWYQQDPGMELHLIHYSYGVNSTEKGDLSSESTVSRIRTEHFPLTLESARPSHTSQYLCASSERKAPASAFFGQGTRLTVV.